This TCR beta chain was sequenced during a study of T cell changes during pregnancy in multiple sclerosis. Per the germline V gene, CDR1 is LGHNA and CDR2 is YNFKEQ. This CDR3 is built from 15 residues. V dropped 1 base and J dropped 4 bases, with 10 bases sitting between them. The method was immunoSEQ multiplex PCR; TCRdb's version includes in-frame clones alone and lacks a portion of them. The sample shows about 38,000 clones, more than 70% of them seen only once. This chain links TRBV4-2 with TRBJ2-2; D unresolved. This clonotype originated in a female donor with multiple sclerosis, enrolled in a pregnancy study. This specimen was CD8+ T cells from peripheral blood mononuclear cells, taken in the third trimester of pregnancy. Here the CDR3 DNA reads TGTGCCAGCAGCCAAGGGATAATAGCCACCGGGGAGCTGTTTTTT. Translation: CASSQGIIATGELFF.